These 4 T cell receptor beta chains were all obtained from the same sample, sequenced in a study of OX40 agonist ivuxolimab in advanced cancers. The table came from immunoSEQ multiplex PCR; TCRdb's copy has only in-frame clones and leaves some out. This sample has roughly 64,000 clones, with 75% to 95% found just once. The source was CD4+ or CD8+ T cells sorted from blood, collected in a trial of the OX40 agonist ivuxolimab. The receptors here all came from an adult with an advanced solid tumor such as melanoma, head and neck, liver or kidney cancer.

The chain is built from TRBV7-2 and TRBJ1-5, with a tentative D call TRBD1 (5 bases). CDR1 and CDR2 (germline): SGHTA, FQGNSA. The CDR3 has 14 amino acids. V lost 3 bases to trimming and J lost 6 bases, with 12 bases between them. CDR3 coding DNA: TGTGCCAGCAGCTTCTCAGGGATTTCTCAGCCCCAGCATTTT. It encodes CASSFSGISQPQHF.

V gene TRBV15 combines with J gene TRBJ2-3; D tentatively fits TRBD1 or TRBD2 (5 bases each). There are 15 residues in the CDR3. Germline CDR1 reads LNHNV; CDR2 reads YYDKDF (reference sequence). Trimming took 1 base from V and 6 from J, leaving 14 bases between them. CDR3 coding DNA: TGTGCCACCAGCAGAGCCGGGGCAACCGGGGATACGCAGTATTTT. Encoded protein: CATSRAGATGDTQYF. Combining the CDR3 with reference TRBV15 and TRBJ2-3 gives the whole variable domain DAMVIQNPRYQVTQFGKPVTLSCSQTLNHNVMYWYQQKSSQAPKLLFHYYDKDFNNEADTPDNFQSRRPNTSFCFLDIRSPGLGDTAMYLCATSRAGATGDTQYFGPGTRLTVL.

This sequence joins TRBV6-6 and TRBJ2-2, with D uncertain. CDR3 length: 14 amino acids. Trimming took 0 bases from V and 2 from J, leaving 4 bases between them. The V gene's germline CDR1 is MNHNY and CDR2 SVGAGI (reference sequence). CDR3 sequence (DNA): TGTGCCAGCAGTTACTCGGGAAACACCGGGGAGCTGTTTTTT. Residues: CASSYSGNTGELFF.

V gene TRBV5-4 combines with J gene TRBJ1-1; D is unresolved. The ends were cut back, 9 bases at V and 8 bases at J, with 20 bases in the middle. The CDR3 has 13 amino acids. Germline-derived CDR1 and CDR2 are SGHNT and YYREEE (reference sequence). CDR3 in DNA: TGTGCCACTTATTTTCACGACCGCACGGAAGCTTTCTTT. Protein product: CATYFHDRTEAFF.